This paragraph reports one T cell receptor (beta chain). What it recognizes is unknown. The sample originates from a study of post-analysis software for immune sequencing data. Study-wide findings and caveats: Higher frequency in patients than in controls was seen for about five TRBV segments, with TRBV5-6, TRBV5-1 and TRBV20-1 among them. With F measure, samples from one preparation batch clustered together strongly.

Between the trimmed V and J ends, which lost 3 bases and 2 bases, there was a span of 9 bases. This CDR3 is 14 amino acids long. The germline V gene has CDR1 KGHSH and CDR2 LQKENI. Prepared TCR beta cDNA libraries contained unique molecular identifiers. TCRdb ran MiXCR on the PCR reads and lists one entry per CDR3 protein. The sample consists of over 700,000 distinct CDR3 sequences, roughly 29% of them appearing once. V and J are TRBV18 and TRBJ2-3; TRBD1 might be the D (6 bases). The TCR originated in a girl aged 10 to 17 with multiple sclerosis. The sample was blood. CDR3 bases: TGTGCCAGCTCACCGGGACATAACACAGATACGCAGTATTTT. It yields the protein CASSPGHNTDTQYF.